This T cell receptor (beta chain) was retrieved from a study of blood T cells in healthy people across ages. Study findings and constraints: Naive T cell percentage showed a strong correlation with the diversity of TCR beta. Age brought a roughly linear fall in TCR beta diversity measured per million T cells.

With regard to this clonotype: The antigen remains undetermined.

The second PCR ran about 6 to 12 cycles with a sample-barcoded 5' primer and J-beta primers. Each cDNA molecule was tagged by a template-switch adaptor that had 12 random nucleotides. TCRdb fed the 5' RACE reads into MiXCR, producing one record per CDR3 protein. In the table there are around 1,000,000 distinct CDR3 sequences, approximately 26% of which are singletons. V was shortened by 2 bases and J by 0 bases, with 7 bases between the two germline ends. There are 15 residues in the CDR3. Germline-derived CDR1 and CDR2 are LNHDA and SQIVND (reference sequence). Per individual sample, total RNA of at least 6 micrograms was extracted. The same data also went into a second study, on T cells of mothers and their children.

The chain combines TRBV19 with TRBJ2-2, with a tentative D call TRBD2 (6 bases). This clonotype was obtained from a girl between 2 and 10 years old in good health. Sequenced material: blood. This chain's CDR3 is CASSIPGANTGELFF. The CDR3 DNA is TGTGCCAGTAGTATACCGGGGGCGAACACCGGGGAGCTGTTTTTT.